A selection of T cell receptor beta chains follows, all from one sample in a study of human T cells and chemical hapten exposure. Using its own MiXCR run on the RACE reads, TCRdb lists one record per CDR3 protein. The top ten hold around 2.8% of the sample, which has roughly 120,000 distinct CDR3 sequences, approximately 13% seen once. Sample: whole blood, taken in connection with sensitization to the hapten diphenylcyclopropenone (DPC). These receptor sequences come from a woman between 18 and 29 years old with alopecia areata. Some clones in this sample may be carry-over from other donors' samples. Each CDR3 is given with its conserved first and last residue. A D gene is named only where the DNA matches it firmly. Clone sizes are given selectively: once, few, many, or a class where the clone is expanded.

V,length,size,D,J,CDR3,DNA
TRBV6-2/TRBV6-3,14,few,TRBD1,TRBJ2-7,CASSPRTGIYEQYF,TGTGCCAGCAGTCCTCGGACAGGGATCTACGAGCAGTACTTC
TRBV5-5,18,NA,TRBD1,TRBJ1-2,CASSFYSAGQGAEYGYTF,TGTGCCAGCAGCTTTTATTCGGCGGGACAGGGGGCGGAATATGGCTACACCTTC
TRBV3-1,14,few,NA,TRBJ1-1,CASTRGRMNTEAFF,TGTGCCAGCACCCGCGGACGGATGAACACTGAAGCTTTCTTT
TRBV6-1,13,many,NA,TRBJ1-2,CAIARNLNYGYTF,TGTGCCATCGCGAGGAACTTAAACTATGGCTACACCTTC
TRBV28,17,NA,NA,TRBJ2-4,CASRPGGIRSRRNIQYF,TGTGCCAGCAGGCCCGGTGGAATACGGAGCCGGAGGAACATTCAGTACTTC
TRBV5-1,15,NA,NA,TRBJ2-3,CASSSIPGATDTQYF,TGCGCCAGCAGCTCCATTCCGGGGGCCACAGATACGCAGTATTTT
TRBV30,14,NA,NA,TRBJ1-6,CAWSVQTDRTPLHF,TGTGCCTGGAGTGTACAGACAGATCGAACACCCCTCCACTTT
TRBV27,16,many,TRBD2,TRBJ2-1,CASSLIGTSGRNEQFF,TGTGCCAGCAGTCTGATTGGGACTAGCGGCCGCAATGAGCAGTTCTTC
TRBV12-3/TRBV12-4,17,few,TRBD1,TRBJ1-1,CASSAITGGRGSTEAFF,TGTGCCAGCAGTGCAATTACAGGGGGCCGGGGCTCCACTGAAGCTTTCTTT
TRBV6-5,14,few,NA,TRBJ2-7,CASSSPLQRDEQYF,TGTGCCAGCAGTTCCCCCCTCCAAAGGGACGAGCAGTACTTC
TRBV6-1,12,few,NA,TRBJ1-2,CASSQLMDGYTF,TGTGCCAGCAGTCAGCTTATGGATGGCTACACCTTC
TRBV20-1,17,NA,NA,TRBJ2-7,CSASNRSFLSRFYEQYF,TGCAGTGCTAGCAATAGAAGCTTTCTCTCCCGCTTCTACGAGCAGTACTTC
TRBV20-1,18,few,NA,TRBJ1-6,CSAHRGLRDTYVNSPLHF,TGCAGTGCTCATAGGGGCCTTCGGGACACCTATGTTAATTCACCCCTCCACTTT
TRBV20-1,11,few,NA,TRBJ2-5,CSAPTRDSTLF,TGCAGTGCCCCAACCAGGGACTCCACGCTATTC
TRBV11-2,15,NA,NA,TRBJ2-2,CASSLSVANTGELFF,TGTGCCAGCAGCTTGAGCGTTGCGAACACCGGGGAGCTGTTTTTT
TRBV12-3/TRBV12-4,12,few,NA,TRBJ2-7,CASSPLPKEQYF,TGTGCCAGCAGTCCCTTACCTAAGGAGCAGTACTTC
TRBV4-1,16,NA,NA,TRBJ1-2,CASSQVPRGWDYGYTF,TGCGCCAGCAGCCAAGTGCCCCGGGGTTGGGACTATGGCTACACCTTC
TRBV20-1,14,many,NA,TRBJ2-1,CSARAEQDYTEQFF,TGCAGTGCTAGAGCAGAGCAGGACTACACTGAGCAGTTCTTC
TRBV7-9,16,many,NA,TRBJ1-6,CASSPAGQSYNSPLHF,TGTGCCAGCAGCCCCGCCGGACAGAGCTATAATTCACCCCTCCACTTT
TRBV9,16,NA,TRBD1,TRBJ2-3,CASSPRTGAETDTQYF,TGTGCCAGCAGCCCTCGGACAGGGGCGGAGACAGATACGCAGTATTTT
TRBV21-1,14,once,NA,TRBJ2-5,CASSKDWGSETQYF,TGTGCCAGCAGCAAAGACTGGGGGAGTGAGACCCAGTACTTC
TRBV20-1,15,few,TRBD2,TRBJ2-3,CSAKLAGGSTDTQYF,TGCAGTGCAAAACTGGCGGGGGGGAGCACAGATACGCAGTATTTT
TRBV5-1,13,many,NA,TRBJ1-1,CASSLAGNLEAFF,TGCGCCAGCAGCTTGGCAGGGAACCTTGAAGCTTTCTTT
TRBV6-1,15,NA,NA,TRBJ2-3,CASSVDGSSTDTQYF,TGTGCCAGCAGTGTGGACGGGTCTAGCACAGATACGCAGTATTTT
TRBV12-3/TRBV12-4,15,many,TRBD1,TRBJ1-5,CASSSTDRRYQPQHF,TGTGCCAGCAGTTCAACGGACAGGAGGTATCAGCCCCAGCATTTT
TRBV7-8,13,many,NA,TRBJ1-1,CASRRTENTEAFF,TGTGCCAGCAGAAGGACAGAGAACACTGAAGCTTTCTTT
TRBV20-1,14,NA,NA,TRBJ1-6,CSARDPGPSSPLHF,TGCAGTGCTAGAGACCCGGGACCTAGTTCACCCCTCCACTTT
TRBV12-5,14,many,NA,TRBJ1-4,CASGLASTNEKLFF,TGTGCTAGTGGTTTGGCGTCAACTAATGAAAAACTGTTTTTT
TRBV29-1,12,few,NA,TRBJ2-2,CSGTANTGELFF,TGCAGCGGGACAGCGAACACCGGGGAGCTGTTTTTT
TRBV6-5,20,few,NA,TRBJ2-7,CASSYSGTSRGRRSSYEQYF,TGTGCCAGCAGTTACTCCGGTACGTCGCGGGGACGCCGAAGCTCCTACGAGCAGTACTTC
TRBV10-3,13,NA,NA,TRBJ1-2,CAISEPTAYGYTF,TGTGCCATCAGTGAGCCGACAGCCTATGGCTACACCTTC
TRBV2,15,few,NA,TRBJ1-1,CASRESGQMNTEAFF,TGTGCCAGCAGGGAAAGCGGACAGATGAACACTGAAGCTTTCTTT
TRBV28,14,few,NA,TRBJ2-4,CASSLQGAKNIQYF,TGTGCCAGCAGTTTACAGGGGGCCAAAAACATTCAGTACTTC
TRBV20-1,14,few,NA,TRBJ1-2,CSASPRDILYGYTF,TGCAGTGCTAGTCCCCGGGACATTCTATATGGCTACACCTTC
TRBV11-2,14,many,NA,TRBJ1-2,CASSLAGGGYGYTF,TGTGCCAGCAGCTTAGCGGGAGGTGGCTATGGCTACACCTTC
TRBV27,14,few,NA,TRBJ2-3,CASSTLLSTDTQYF,TGTGCCAGCAGCACCCTGCTTAGCACAGATACGCAGTATTTT
TRBV11-3,15,NA,NA,TRBJ2-1,CASSSDQRGVDEQFF,TGTGCCAGCAGCTCCGACCAACGAGGGGTGGATGAGCAGTTCTTC